These 8 T cell receptor beta chains share one sample of origin, sequenced in a study of blood T cells in healthy people across ages. A second PCR, run for about 6 to 11 cycles, used a sample-barcoded 5' primer plus a J-beta primer mix. TCRdb re-derived calls from the 5' RACE reads in MiXCR, one entry per CDR3 protein. The data contain 780,000 or so distinct CDR3 sequences, roughly 56% of them singletons. Sequencing was carried out using blood. The receptors derive from a man aged 40-50 years in good health.

The genes are TRBV5-6 and TRBJ2-1, with 13 positions matching TRBD2. Unmatched junction bases numbered 8, after V lost 4 bases and J lost 4 bases. The length of the CDR3 is 17 residues. Germline V gene data show CDR1 as SGHDT and CDR2 as YYEEEE. The CDR3, as DNA: TGTGCCAGCAGCGCCGGGACTAGCGGGATCTGGTACAATGAGCAGTTCTTC. This gives the protein CASSAGTSGIWYNEQFF. The entire variable domain, with the rest obtained from reference TRBV5-6 and TRBJ2-1, is as follows: DAGVTQSPTHLIKTRGQQVTLRCSPKSGHDTVSWYQQALGQGPQFIFQYYEEEERQRGNFPDRFSGHQFPNYSSELNVNALLLGDSALYLCASSAGTSGIWYNEQFFGPGTRLTVL.

This clonotype was found a few times. The chain combines TRBV28 with TRBJ1-5, with 7 bases lining up with TRBD1. The CDR3 totals 14 residues. V lost 5 bases, J lost 5 bases, and 6 bases stayed unmatched. Germline V gene sequence: CDR1 MDHEN, CDR2 SYDVKM. CDR3 in DNA: TGTGCCAGCAGTGTGGGACAGCTTCATCAGCCCCAGCATTTT. This encodes CASSVGQLHQPQHF.

V gene TRBV14 combines with J gene TRBJ2-1; D might be TRBD2 (5 bases). The CDR3 totals 16 residues. The germline V gene encodes CDR1 SGHDN and CDR2 FVKESK. Trimming removed 1 base from V and 6 bases from J, with 16 bases in between. The CDR3 loop is CASSQAWRAKPNEQFF. The CDR3 DNA sequence: TGTGCCAGCAGCCAAGCCTGGCGGGCGAAGCCCAATGAGCAGTTCTTC.

The rearrangement joins TRBV12-3 or TRBV12-4 to TRBJ2-7; D is unclear. The CDR3 spans 13 residues. V was clipped by 4 bases and J by 0 bases, with 7 bases between them. The CDR3 DNA reads as TGTGCCAGCAGTTCCTTTAGCTCCTACGAGCAGTACTTC. It is translated as CASSSFSSYEQYF.

Concerning this clonotype: The junction differs from germline at one of its ends, possibly a read error. The genes are TRBV27 and TRBJ2-5; 8 bases fit TRBD2. The CDR3 is 11 amino acids. Germline V CDR1 and CDR2: MNHEY, SMNVEV (reference sequence). As DNA, the CDR3 is TGTGCCAGCAGTTCAACCCTTAGCGGGATCTTC. This translates into CASSSTLSGIF.

The chain employs TRBV2 and TRBJ2-6; a possible D gene is TRBD1 (5 bases). Germline V gene data show CDR1 as SNHLY and CDR2 as FYNNEI. V lost 6 bases, J lost 7 bases, and 13 bases lay in between. This CDR3 is built from 14 residues. The CDR3 coding sequence is TGTGCCAGCAGCCCAGGGAACCAAGCCAACGTCCTGACTTTC. This sequence encodes CASSPGNQANVLTF.

The count of this clonotype is one. The chain employs TRBV27 and TRBJ2-7; D unclear. CDR1 and CDR2 from the germline V gene are MNHEY and SMNVEV (reference sequence). The CDR3 sequence is 14 residues long. Trimming took 4 bases from V and 7 from J, leaving 17 bases between them. The CDR3 DNA reads TGTGCCAGCAGTTCCACCCTTTTCCCGTATGAGCAGTACTTC. Amino acids: CASSSTLFPYEQYF.

This CDR3 reads CASSVGGDTTTDTQYF. The CDR3 nucleotides read TGTGCCAGCAGCGTAGGTGGCGACACTACCACAGATACGCAGTATTTT. V gene TRBV9 combines with J gene TRBJ2-3; no clear D. This CDR3 region has 16 residues. V lost 0 bases and J 2 bases, leaving 13 bases between the germline ends. Germline assignment: CDR1 SGDLS and CDR2 YYNGEE. The full variable domain, with the rest looked up from reference TRBV9 and TRBJ2-3, is DSGVTQTPKHLITATGQRVTLRCSPRSGDLSVYWYQQSLDQGLQFLIQYYNGEERAKGNILERFSAQQFPDLHSELNLSSLELGDSALYFCASSVGGDTTTDTQYFGPGTRLTVL.